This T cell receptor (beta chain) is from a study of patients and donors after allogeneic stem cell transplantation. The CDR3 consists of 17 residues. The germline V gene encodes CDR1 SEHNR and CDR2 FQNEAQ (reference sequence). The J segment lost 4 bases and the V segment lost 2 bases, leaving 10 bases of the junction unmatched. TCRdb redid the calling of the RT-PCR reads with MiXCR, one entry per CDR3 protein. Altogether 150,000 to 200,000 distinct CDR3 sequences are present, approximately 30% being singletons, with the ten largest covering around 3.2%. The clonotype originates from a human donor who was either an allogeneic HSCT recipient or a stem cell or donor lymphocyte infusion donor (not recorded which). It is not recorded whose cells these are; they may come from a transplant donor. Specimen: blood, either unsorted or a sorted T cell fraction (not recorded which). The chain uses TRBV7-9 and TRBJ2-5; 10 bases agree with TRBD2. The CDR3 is CASSLLEREGPGETQYF. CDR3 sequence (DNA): TGTGCCAGCAGCTTACTAGAGCGGGAGGGCCCGGGAGAGACCCAGTACTTC.